Given below is one T cell receptor (beta chain) in context. Its antigen is unknown. Roughly 100,000 TCR templates underwent assay in every sample. The assay was immunoSEQ multiplex PCR, and TCRdb's table has in-frame clones only and misses some. The sample carries 100,000 or so clones, more than 90% recorded once. The entry originates in a study of siplizumab effects on memory and regulatory T cells. J lost 5 bases, V lost 3 bases, and 5 bases had no gene match. Per germline, CDR1 SGHTA and CDR2 FQGTGA. This CDR3 is built from 15 residues. Overall study findings and caveats: Proliferating CD4+ or CD8+ clones, roughly 80-96% of them, lacked an assignable naive or memory phenotype. In siplizumab conditions, mappable alloreactive CD4+ clones averaged roughly 64% Treg-derived, against under 30% in controls.

This receptor was obtained from a human donor in good health. Some clones in this sample may be carry-over from other donors' samples. The sequencing input was CD4+ T cells sorted from blood. This chain joins TRBV7-3 and TRBJ2-1; TRBD2 matches 9 bases. CDR3 DNA: TGTGCCAGCAGCTTCTTAGCGGGGGCCAACAATGAGCAGTTCTTC. This gives the protein CASSFLAGANNEQFF.